The 20 T cell receptor beta chains in this list originate from one sample, sequenced in a study of Ad26.COV2.S vaccination and SARS-CoV-2 variants. Libraries were prepared by immunoSEQ multiplex PCR; TCRdb keeps only in-frame clonotypes and omits some of them. There are roughly 350,000 clones in the sample; 88% occur only once, and around 6.6% lies in the top ten. Described treatment: some 19 received Ad26.COV2.S at low or high dose, single or two shots; about 5 received placebo; per-sample allocation not given. Samples were taken on day 63 after the first vaccine or placebo injection. Sequenced here: peripheral blood, sampled in a trial of Ad26.COV2.S vaccine versus placebo. The receptors derive from a person between 18 and 59 years old who received the Ad26.COV2.S COVID-19 vaccine or a placebo.

The V and J genes are TRBV28 and TRBJ1-3; a possible D gene is TRBD1 (5 bases). The V gene lost 5 bases and the J gene lost 1 base, with 12 bases spanning the gap. The CDR3 runs to 15 residues. Germline CDR1 is MDHEN and CDR2 is SYDVKM. DNA of the CDR3: TGTGCCAGCAGTGTCGGGGGATCTTCTGGAAACACCATATATTTT. Residues: CASSVGGSSGNTIYF.

The count of this clone is one. The rearrangement joins TRBV2 to TRBJ1-6; TRBD1 is a possible D gene (5 bases). Germline CDR1 and CDR2: SNHLY and FYNNEI. V was pared by 1 base and J by 7 bases, with 11 bases between. This CDR3 region has 15 residues. The CDR3 nucleotides read TGTGCCAGCAGTGAAGTGACAGTGCGCAATTCACCCCTCCACTTT. This translates into CASSEVTVRNSPLHF.

The chain is built from TRBV19 and TRBJ2-3, with TRBD2 matching 7 bases. Germline trimming cut 6 bases from V and 1 base from J; bases unmatched to any gene: 7. Germline V gene lookup returns CDR1 LNHDA and CDR2 SQIVND (reference sequence). CDR3 length: 15 residues. The CDR3 region is CASSPAGVGTDTQYF. The DNA for the CDR3 is TGTGCCAGTAGCCCTGCGGGAGTGGGCACAGATACGCAGTATTTT.

This chain joins TRBV27 and TRBJ1-4, with D unresolved. The CDR3 is made up of 15 amino acids. The V gene lost 4 bases and the J gene lost 3 bases, with 12 bases spanning the gap. In germline, CDR1 is MNHEY, CDR2 SMNVEV (reference sequence). The CDR3 nucleotides are TGTGCCAGCAGTTCGAAGGGAGGACCTAATGAAAAACTGTTTTTT. It encodes CASSSKGGPNEKLFF. The entire variable domain, with the rest obtained from reference TRBV27 and TRBJ1-4, is as follows: EAQVTQNPRYLITVTGKKLTVTCSQNMNHEYMSWYRQDPGLGLRQIYYSMNVEVTDKGDVPEGYKVSRKEKRNFPLILESPSPNQTSLYFCASSSKGGPNEKLFFGSGTQLSVL.

The chain couples TRBV3-1 (or the pseudogene TRBV3-2) to TRBJ2-7, with 9 positions matching TRBD2. V was clipped by 3 bases and J by 1 base; unmatched bases: 1. The CDR3 covers 14 residues. Germline values: CDR1 LGHDT, CDR2 YNNKEL (reference sequence). The CDR3 sequence: CASSHLAGSYEQYF. The CDR3 bases are TGTGCCAGCAGCCACCTAGCGGGATCCTACGAGCAGTACTTC.

The chain links TRBV7-9 to TRBJ2-1, with 7 nucleotides matching TRBD2. This CDR3 comprises 15 residues. The germline gives CDR1 SEHNR, CDR2 FQNEAQ (reference sequence). Trimming took 4 bases from V and 5 from J; bases not matched to a gene: 8. This CDR3 is CASSSLARRDNEQFF. The DNA for the CDR3 is TGTGCCAGCAGCTCACTAGCGCGTCGGGACAATGAGCAGTTCTTC.

J is TRBJ1-1 and V is TRBV30, with D tentatively TRBD1 (5 bases). This CDR3 has 12 residues. Trimming cost V 7 bases and J 4 bases, with 13 bases left between them. Per germline, CDR1 GTSNPN and CDR2 SVGIG (reference sequence). The CDR3 sequence is CASTRGGTEAFF. In DNA, the CDR3 is TGTGCCTCGACAAGGGGTGGCACTGAAGCTTTCTTT.

The chain joins TRBV28 to TRBJ2-7; weak D call: TRBD2 (6 bases). Trimming removed 4 bases at V and 6 bases at J, with 16 bases between. Germline V lookup: CDR1 MDHEN, CDR2 SYDVKM. The CDR3 has 14 residues. CDR3 coding DNA: TGTGCCAGCAGTTCCTTGACTAGACTCGGCGAGCAGTACTTC. Encoded protein: CASSSLTRLGEQYF.

This clone appeared a single time. The gene calls are TRBV5-4 and TRBJ2-3; D uncertain. The CDR3 loop spans 17 amino acids. The germline V and J ends were trimmed by 3 bases and 0 bases, with 17 bases remaining between them. Germline V lookup: CDR1 SGHNT, CDR2 YYREEE (reference sequence). The CDR3 nucleotides are TGTGCCAGCAGCTCCACGACTCTAACTCATAGCACAGATACGCAGTATTTT. This translates into CASSSTTLTHSTDTQYF.

This rearrangement joins TRBV7-9 to TRBJ1-5, with D unclear. The CDR3 runs to 13 residues. Germline CDR1 reads SEHNR; CDR2 reads FQNEAQ (reference sequence). Trimming left V 5 bases short and J 6 bases short, with 11 bases between. This chain's CDR3 is CASSPGGLQPQHF. In nucleotides, the CDR3 is TGTGCCAGCAGCCCTGGAGGGCTTCAGCCCCAGCATTTT.

The V call is TRBV28, the J call TRBJ1-5; TRBD1 is a possible D gene (5 bases). The V end was cut by 3 bases, the J end by 6 bases, with 12 bases between. This CDR3 is 14 amino acids long. Germline V gene lookup returns CDR1 MDHEN and CDR2 SYDVKM. CDR3 sequence reads: CASSFLGESQPQHF. Here the CDR3 DNA reads TGTGCCAGCAGTTTTTTAGGGGAAAGTCAGCCCCAGCATTTT.

This chain connects TRBV6-5 to TRBJ1-4; 9 bases are shared with TRBD1. Germline values: CDR1 MNHEY, CDR2 SVGAGI. This CDR3 is built from 15 residues. V dropped 9 bases and J dropped 7; count of bases not matched to a gene: 12. The CDR3 loop reads CASSLTGTGTEKLFF. DNA for the CDR3: TGTGCCAGTTCACTAACCGGGACAGGGACTGAAAAACTGTTTTTT.

The chain has TRBV6-2 or TRBV6-3 and TRBJ1-1; D may be TRBD1 (5 bases). The germline V gene encodes CDR1 MNHEY and CDR2 SVGEGT. V was shortened by 2 bases and J by 1 base, with 5 bases between the two germline ends. This CDR3 comprises 13 residues. CDR3 residues: CASSYQGNTEAFF. The CDR3 DNA reads TGTGCCAGCAGTTACCAGGGGAACACTGAAGCTTTCTTT.

This clone was seen once. The chain uses TRBV24-1 and TRBJ2-7; possible D gene TRBD2, 5 bases. The CDR3 length is 19 residues. V was shortened by 7 bases and J by 3 bases, with 30 bases between the two germline ends. Germline CDR1 is KGHDR and CDR2 is SFDVKD. CDR3 in DNA: TGTGCCACCAGGTTTCCCCGGGCCAGGTCGAACGGGAAAAACTACGAGCAGTACTTC. Its protein is CATRFPRARSNGKNYEQYF.

This clone was seen once. This chain links TRBV27 with TRBJ1-1; D is uncertain. Trimming pared 1 base from V and 0 bases from J, leaving 6 bases between. Germline V lookup: CDR1 MNHEY, CDR2 SMNVEV (reference sequence). The CDR3 has 14 amino acids. This CDR3 reads CASSLLGLNTEAFF. For the CDR3, the DNA is TGTGCCAGCAGTTTATTGGGGTTGAACACTGAAGCTTTCTTT.

V and J are TRBV15 and TRBJ2-5; D unclear. V was cut by 0 bases and J by 5 bases, with 10 bases left in between. CDR3 length equals 14 residues. Germline CDR1 LNHNV, CDR2 YYDKDF (reference sequence). CDR3 amino acids: CATSREGLVETQYF. Here the CDR3 DNA reads TGTGCCACCAGCAGAGAGGGTCTGGTGGAGACCCAGTACTTC.

This clone was seen once. The genes are TRBV6-2 or TRBV6-3 and TRBJ1-1; D uncertain. With 6 bases removed from V and 0 bases from J, the gap between germline ends came to 14 bases. The CDR3 extends over 15 amino acids. Germline loops: CDR1 MNHEY, CDR2 SVGEGT. CDR3 nucleotide sequence: TGTGCCAGCAGGCCTACAGTGCGTATGAACACTGAAGCTTTCTTT. Encoded protein: CASRPTVRMNTEAFF.

The chain has TRBV11-2 and TRBJ2-7; D perhaps matches TRBD1 (6 bases). This CDR3 is built from 13 residues. Germline V gene sequence: CDR1 SGHAT, CDR2 FQNNGV. V was pared by 8 bases and J by 0 bases, with 11 bases between. The CDR3 loop is CASHNRDSYEQYF. The CDR3 DNA sequence: TGTGCCAGCCACAACAGGGACTCCTACGAGCAGTACTTC.

J is TRBJ2-1 and V is TRBV28; D gene uncertain. Germline CDR1 reads MDHEN; CDR2 reads SYDVKM. The CDR3 contains 14 residues. Trimming took off 7 bases at V and 5 bases at J, with 15 bases between the two ends. The CDR3 coding sequence is TGTGCCAGCAATTATGCGGAAACTAACAATGAGCAGTTCTTC. This gives the protein CASNYAETNNEQFF.

The CDR3 here is CSVSWTGAGETQYF. CDR3 sequence (DNA): TGCAGCGTCTCGTGGACAGGGGCCGGTGAGACCCAGTACTTC. This chain links TRBV29-1 with TRBJ2-5; 9 nucleotides line up with TRBD1. This CDR3 comprises 14 residues. Germline values: CDR1 SQVTM, CDR2 ANQGSEA. J lost 5 bases, V lost 6 bases, and 10 bases had no gene match.